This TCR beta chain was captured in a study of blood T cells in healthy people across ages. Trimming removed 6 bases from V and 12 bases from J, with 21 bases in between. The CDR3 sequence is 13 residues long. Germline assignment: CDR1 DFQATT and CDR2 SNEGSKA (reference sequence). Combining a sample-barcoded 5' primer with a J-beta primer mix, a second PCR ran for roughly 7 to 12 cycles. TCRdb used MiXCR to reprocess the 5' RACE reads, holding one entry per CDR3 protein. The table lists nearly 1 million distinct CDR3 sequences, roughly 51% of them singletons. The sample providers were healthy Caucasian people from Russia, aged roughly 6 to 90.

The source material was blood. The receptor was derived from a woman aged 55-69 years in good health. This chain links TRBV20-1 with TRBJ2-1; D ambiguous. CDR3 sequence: CSAPRASLRGQFF. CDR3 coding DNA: TGCAGTGCCCCAAGGGCCTCCCTTCGAGGGCAGTTCTTC.